One sample yielded the 5 T cell receptor beta chains listed below, sequenced in a study of shared clonotypes between healthy human individuals. Generated by immunoSEQ multiplex PCR, the TCRdb table keeps only in-frame clones and is missing some. The sample consists of about 1.1 million clones, around 82% of them appearing once. Sequencing input: memory CD4+ T cells from PBMCs. The subset here: CD45RA-negative fraction. The source is a man younger than 35 in good health. Some clones in this sample may be carry-over from other donors' samples.

The chain links TRBV11-2 to TRBJ2-7; no reliable D call. Germline values: CDR1 SGHAT, CDR2 FQNNGV. V dropped 6 bases and J dropped 4 bases, with 13 bases sitting between them. The CDR3 length is 13 residues. DNA for the CDR3: TGTGCCAGCAGTTCGTCCCCGTATTACGAGCAGTACTTC. It encodes CASSSSPYYEQYF.

The chain has TRBV6-5 and TRBJ1-3; 9 bases fit TRBD1. V was clipped by 6 bases and J by 4 bases; unmatched bases: 4. The CDR3 sequence is 14 residues long. The V gene's germline CDR1 is MNHEY and CDR2 SVGAGI. The CDR3 spells CASSWGQGGNTIYF. The CDR3 DNA reads TGTGCCAGCAGCTGGGGACAGGGAGGAAACACCATATATTTT.

About this clone itself: A much larger clone lies a single base off, so this may be a read error. The chain is built from TRBV13 and TRBJ2-7; D is unresolved. V dropped 3 bases and J dropped 3 bases, with 3 bases sitting between them. Per germline, CDR1 PRHDT and CDR2 FYEKMQ (reference sequence). This CDR3 contains 11 residues. Written as DNA, the CDR3 is TGTGCCAGCAGCTTGAACTACGAGCAGTACTTC. Its protein is CASSLNYEQYF.

The gene calls are TRBV28 and TRBJ1-1; weak D call: TRBD1 (6 bases). This CDR3 comprises 14 residues. The germline V gene has CDR1 MDHEN and CDR2 SYDVKM. The V end lost 0 bases, the J end lost 4 bases, and 9 bases lay between the germline ends. The CDR3 sequence is CASSLWQGRTEAFF. CDR3 bases: TGTGCCAGCAGTTTATGGCAGGGGCGCACTGAAGCTTTCTTT.

The chain combines TRBV5-1 with TRBJ2-5, with TRBD2 matching 7 bases. Trimming removed 1 base from V and 3 bases from J; junction bases left unmatched: 9. Looked up from germline, CDR1 is SGHRS and CDR2 is YFSETQ. The CDR3 is made up of 16 amino acids. The CDR3 DNA reads TGCGCCAGCAGCTTGTTAGCGGCTAGCGGCGAAGAGACCCAGTACTTC. Encoded protein: CASSLLAASGEETQYF.